This TCR beta chain was captured in a study of cytotoxic CD8 clonotypes in ibrutinib-treated CLL. Study findings and constraints: Baseline clonality, above age-matched healthy donor levels, tracked circulating CD8+ T-cell counts.

With regard to this clone: Its antigen is undetermined.

PBMCs that had been cryopreserved were the source of roughly 2 micrograms of genomic DNA for TCR beta libraries. Germline assignment: CDR1 MDHEN and CDR2 SYDVKM. The CDR3 runs 13 residues. Trimming shortened V by 1 base and J by 6 bases, and 9 bases separated the two germline ends. Libraries were prepared by immunoSEQ multiplex PCR; TCRdb keeps only in-frame clonotypes and omits some of them. The table records 150,000 or so clones, approximately 81% of them present only once. The input for sequencing was PBMCs, taken after 12 months of ibrutinib treatment. V usage is TRBV28 and J usage is TRBJ1-2; D unclear. The TCR originated in a human donor with chronic lymphocytic leukemia. The DNA for the CDR3 is TGTGCCAGCAGTTTATATATGGTTGATGGCTACACCTTC. Translation gives CASSLYMVDGYTF.